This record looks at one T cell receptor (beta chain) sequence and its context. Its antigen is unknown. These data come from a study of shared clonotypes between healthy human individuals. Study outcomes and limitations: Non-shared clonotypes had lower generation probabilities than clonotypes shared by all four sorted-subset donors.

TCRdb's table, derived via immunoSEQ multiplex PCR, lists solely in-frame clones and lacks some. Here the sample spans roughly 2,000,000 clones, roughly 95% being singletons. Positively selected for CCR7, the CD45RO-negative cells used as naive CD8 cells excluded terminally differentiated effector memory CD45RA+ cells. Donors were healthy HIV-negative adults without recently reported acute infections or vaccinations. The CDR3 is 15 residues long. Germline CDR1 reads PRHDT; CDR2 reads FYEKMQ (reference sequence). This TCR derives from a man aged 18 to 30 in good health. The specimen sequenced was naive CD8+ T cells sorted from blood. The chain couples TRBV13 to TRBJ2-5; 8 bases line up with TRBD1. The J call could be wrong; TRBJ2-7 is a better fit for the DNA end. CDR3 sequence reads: CASSSPFDRGYEQYF. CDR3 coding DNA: TGTGCCAGCAGCTCGCCCTTTGACAGGGGATACGAGCAGTACTTC.